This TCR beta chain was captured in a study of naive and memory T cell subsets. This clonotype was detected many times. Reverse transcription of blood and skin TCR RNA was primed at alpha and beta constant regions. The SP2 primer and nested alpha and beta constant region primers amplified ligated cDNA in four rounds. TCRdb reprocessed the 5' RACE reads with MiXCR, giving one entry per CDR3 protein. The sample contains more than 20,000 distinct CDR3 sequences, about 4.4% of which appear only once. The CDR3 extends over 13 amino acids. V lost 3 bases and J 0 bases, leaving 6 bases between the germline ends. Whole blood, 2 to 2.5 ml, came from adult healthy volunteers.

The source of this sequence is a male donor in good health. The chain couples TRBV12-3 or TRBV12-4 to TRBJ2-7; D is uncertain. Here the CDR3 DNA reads TGTGCCAGCAGTTTCGCCATCTCCTACGAGCAGTACTTC. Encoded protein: CASSFAISYEQYF.